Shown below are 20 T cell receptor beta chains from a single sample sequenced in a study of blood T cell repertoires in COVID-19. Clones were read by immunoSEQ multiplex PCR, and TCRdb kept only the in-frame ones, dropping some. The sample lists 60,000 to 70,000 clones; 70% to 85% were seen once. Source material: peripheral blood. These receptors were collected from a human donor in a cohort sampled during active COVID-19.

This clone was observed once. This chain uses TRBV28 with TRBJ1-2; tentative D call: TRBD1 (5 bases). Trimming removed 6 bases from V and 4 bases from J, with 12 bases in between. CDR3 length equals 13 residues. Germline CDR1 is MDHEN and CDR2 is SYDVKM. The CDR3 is CASSLSGAYGYTF. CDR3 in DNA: TGTGCCAGCAGCTTAAGCGGGGCCTATGGCTACACCTTC.

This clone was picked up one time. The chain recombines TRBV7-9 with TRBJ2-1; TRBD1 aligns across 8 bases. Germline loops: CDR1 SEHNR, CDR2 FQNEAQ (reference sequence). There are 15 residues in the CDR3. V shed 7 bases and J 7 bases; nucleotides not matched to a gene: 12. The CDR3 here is CASTSLGQGMNEQFF. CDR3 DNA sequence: TGTGCCAGCACCTCACTCGGACAGGGCATGAATGAGCAGTTCTTC.

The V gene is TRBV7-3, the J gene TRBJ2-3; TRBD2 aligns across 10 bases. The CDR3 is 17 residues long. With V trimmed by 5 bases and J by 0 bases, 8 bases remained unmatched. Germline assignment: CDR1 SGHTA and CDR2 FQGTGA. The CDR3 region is CASSHSGGIPSTDTQYF. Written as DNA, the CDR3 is TGTGCCAGCAGCCATAGCGGGGGGATCCCAAGCACAGATACGCAGTATTTT.

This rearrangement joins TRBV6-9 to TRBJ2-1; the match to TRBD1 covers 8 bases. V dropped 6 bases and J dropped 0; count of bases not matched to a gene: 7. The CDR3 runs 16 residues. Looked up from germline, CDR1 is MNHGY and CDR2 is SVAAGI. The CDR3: CASRGQAPSSYNEQFF. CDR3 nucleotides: TGTGCCAGCAGGGGACAGGCCCCAAGCTCCTACAATGAGCAGTTCTTC.

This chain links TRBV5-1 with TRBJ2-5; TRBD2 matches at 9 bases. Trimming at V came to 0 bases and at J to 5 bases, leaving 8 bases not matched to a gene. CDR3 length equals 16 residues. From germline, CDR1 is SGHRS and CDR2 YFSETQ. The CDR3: CASSLDAGGRRETQYF. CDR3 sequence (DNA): TGCGCCAGCAGCTTGGACGCGGGGGGGCGGCGGGAGACCCAGTACTTC.

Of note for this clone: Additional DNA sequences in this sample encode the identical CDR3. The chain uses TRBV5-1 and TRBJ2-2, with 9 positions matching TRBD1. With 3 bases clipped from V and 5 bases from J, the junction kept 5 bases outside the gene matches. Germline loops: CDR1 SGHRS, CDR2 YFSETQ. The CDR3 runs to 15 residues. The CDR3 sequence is CASSSGTGNTGELFF. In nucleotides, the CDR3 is TGCGCCAGCAGCTCTGGGACAGGGAATACCGGGGAGCTGTTTTTT.

The CDR3 nucleotides are TGTGCCAGCAGCGACAGGGGGGGCACTGAAGCTTTCTTT. Residues: CASSDRGGTEAFF. This chain connects TRBV6-5 to TRBJ1-1; TRBD1 matches at 9 bases. This CDR3 is built from 13 residues. The V segment lost 6 bases and the J segment 4 bases; nucleotides outside the gene matches: 3. Germline lookup yields CDR1 MNHEY and CDR2 SVGAGI.

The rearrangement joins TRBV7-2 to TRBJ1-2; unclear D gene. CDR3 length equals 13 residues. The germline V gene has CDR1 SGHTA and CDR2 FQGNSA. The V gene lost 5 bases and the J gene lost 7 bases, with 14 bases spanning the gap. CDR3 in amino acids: CASSPSGLGGYTF. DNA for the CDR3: TGTGCCAGCAGCCCAAGCGGTCTAGGTGGCTACACCTTC.

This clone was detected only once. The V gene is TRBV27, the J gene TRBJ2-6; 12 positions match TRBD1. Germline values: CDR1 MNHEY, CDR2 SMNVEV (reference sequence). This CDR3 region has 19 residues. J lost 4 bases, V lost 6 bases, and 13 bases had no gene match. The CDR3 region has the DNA TGTGCCAGCAGCAGACTCCGGGACAGGGGGCTGTGGGGGGCCAACGTCCTGACTTTC. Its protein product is CASSRLRDRGLWGANVLTF.

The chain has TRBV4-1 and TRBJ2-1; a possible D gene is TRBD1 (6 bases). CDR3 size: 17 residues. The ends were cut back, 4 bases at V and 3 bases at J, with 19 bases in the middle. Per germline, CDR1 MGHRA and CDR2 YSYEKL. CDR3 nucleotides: TGCGCCAGCAGCCCAAAGACGGGGACATACAACTACAATGAGCAGTTCTTC. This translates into CASSPKTGTYNYNEQFF.

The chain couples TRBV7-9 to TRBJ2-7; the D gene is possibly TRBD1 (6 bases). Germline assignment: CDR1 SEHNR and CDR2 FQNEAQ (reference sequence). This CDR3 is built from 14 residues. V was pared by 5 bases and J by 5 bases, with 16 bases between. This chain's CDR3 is CASSLPQGPNEQYF. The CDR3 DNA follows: TGTGCCAGCAGCCTGCCACAGGGACCCAACGAGCAGTACTTC.

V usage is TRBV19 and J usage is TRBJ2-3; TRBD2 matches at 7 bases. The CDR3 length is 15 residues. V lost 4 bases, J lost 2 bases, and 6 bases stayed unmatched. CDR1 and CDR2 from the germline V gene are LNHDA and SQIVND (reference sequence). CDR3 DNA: TGTGCCAGTAGTACCCGCGGGGGACTCACAGATACGCAGTATTTT. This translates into CASSTRGGLTDTQYF.

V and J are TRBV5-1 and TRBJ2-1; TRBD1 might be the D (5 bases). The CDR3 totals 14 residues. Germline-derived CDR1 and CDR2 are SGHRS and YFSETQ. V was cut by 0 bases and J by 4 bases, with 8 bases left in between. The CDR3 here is CASSLGTGYNEQFF. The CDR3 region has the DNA TGCGCCAGCAGCTTGGGTACAGGATACAATGAGCAGTTCTTC.

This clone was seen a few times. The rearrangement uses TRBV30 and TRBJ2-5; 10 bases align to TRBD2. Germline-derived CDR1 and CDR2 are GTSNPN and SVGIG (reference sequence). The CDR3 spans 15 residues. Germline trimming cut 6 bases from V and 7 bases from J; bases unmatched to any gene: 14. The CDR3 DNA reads TGTGCCTGTACCGGAGCGGGGGGGCCTCTCGGGACCCAGTACTTC. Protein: CACTGAGGPLGTQYF.

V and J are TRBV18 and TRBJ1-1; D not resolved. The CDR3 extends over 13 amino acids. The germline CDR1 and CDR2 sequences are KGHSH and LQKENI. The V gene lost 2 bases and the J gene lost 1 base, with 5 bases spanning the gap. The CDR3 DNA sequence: TGTGCCAGCTCACCAAACAGGAACACTGAAGCTTTCTTT. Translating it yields CASSPNRNTEAFF.

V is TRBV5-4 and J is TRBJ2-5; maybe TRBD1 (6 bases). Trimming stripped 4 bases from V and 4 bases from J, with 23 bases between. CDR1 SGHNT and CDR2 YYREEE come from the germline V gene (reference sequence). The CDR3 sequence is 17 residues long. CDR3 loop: CASSGKGLGGLGETQYF. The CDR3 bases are TGTGCCAGCAGCGGGAAGGGTTTAGGGGGTCTCGGAGAGACCCAGTACTTC.

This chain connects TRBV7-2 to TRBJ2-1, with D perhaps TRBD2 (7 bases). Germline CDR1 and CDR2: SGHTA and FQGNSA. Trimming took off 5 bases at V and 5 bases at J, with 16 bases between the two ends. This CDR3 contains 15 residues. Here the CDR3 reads CASSLGGRVDNEQFF. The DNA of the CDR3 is TGTGCCAGCAGCCTCGGGGGGCGGGTTGACAATGAGCAGTTCTTC.

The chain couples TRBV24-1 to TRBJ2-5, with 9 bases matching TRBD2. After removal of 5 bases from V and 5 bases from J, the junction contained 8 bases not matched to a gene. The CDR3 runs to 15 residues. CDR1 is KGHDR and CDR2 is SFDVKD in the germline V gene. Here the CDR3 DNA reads TGTGCCACCAGTGTGATAGCGGGGGCCGAGGAGACCCAGTACTTC. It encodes CATSVIAGAEETQYF.

DNA for the CDR3: TGTGCCAGCAGCCAAGATCAGTTCTGGGAGACTGAAGCTTTCTTT. This encodes CASSQDQFWETEAFF. The chain couples TRBV3-1 (or the pseudogene TRBV3-2) to TRBJ1-1; unclear D gene. From germline, CDR1 is LGHDT and CDR2 YNNKEL (reference sequence). V was shortened by 0 bases and J by 5 bases, with 13 bases between the two germline ends. CDR3 length: 15 amino acids.

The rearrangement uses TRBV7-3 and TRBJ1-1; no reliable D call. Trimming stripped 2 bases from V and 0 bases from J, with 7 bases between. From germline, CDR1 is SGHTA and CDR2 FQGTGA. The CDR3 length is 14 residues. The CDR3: CASSLQAMNTEAFF. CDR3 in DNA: TGTGCCAGCAGCTTACAGGCTATGAACACTGAAGCTTTCTTT.